This T cell receptor (beta chain) appears in the sequencing data of a study of regulatory T cells in long-lasting Graves disease. Described time point: newly diagnosed GD, antithyroid drugs for less than 3 months. Making the TCR library involved RNA that had been extracted from PBMCs. Points from the study as a whole: TRBV28, TRBJ1-2 and TRBJ2-5 emerged as the favored segments in persistent disease.

The CDR3 loop spans 15 amino acids. Looked up from germline, CDR1 is SEHNR and CDR2 is FQNEAQ (reference sequence). The V gene lost 7 bases and the J gene lost 6 bases, with 18 bases spanning the gap. In building TCR beta libraries, iRepertoire HTBI primers were used together with Arm-PCR of CDR3 regions. TCRdb reprocessed the multiplex PCR reads with MiXCR, giving one entry per CDR3 protein. The sample lists about 560,000 distinct CDR3 sequences; approximately 16% were seen once. Comment on this clonotype: As yet, its antigen is unknown.

The same sample was also used in a study of T cells in Graves' hyperthyroidism and ophthalmopathy. That paper notes: The primer set for the first-round RT-PCR of the TCR CDR3 was HTBI. Most thyroid clonotypes that were expanded above 0.001 also turned up in blood.

The genes are TRBV7-9 and TRBJ1-4; D ambiguous. The material was peripheral blood mononuclear cells (PBMCs), obtained at new diagnosis, from a patient treated with antithyroid drugs. This clonotype was obtained from a young man with Graves disease. In DNA form, the CDR3 reads TGTGCCAGCATCTCGGACCGCCGCGTAGATGAAAAACTGTTTTTT. Translation gives CASISDRRVDEKLFF.